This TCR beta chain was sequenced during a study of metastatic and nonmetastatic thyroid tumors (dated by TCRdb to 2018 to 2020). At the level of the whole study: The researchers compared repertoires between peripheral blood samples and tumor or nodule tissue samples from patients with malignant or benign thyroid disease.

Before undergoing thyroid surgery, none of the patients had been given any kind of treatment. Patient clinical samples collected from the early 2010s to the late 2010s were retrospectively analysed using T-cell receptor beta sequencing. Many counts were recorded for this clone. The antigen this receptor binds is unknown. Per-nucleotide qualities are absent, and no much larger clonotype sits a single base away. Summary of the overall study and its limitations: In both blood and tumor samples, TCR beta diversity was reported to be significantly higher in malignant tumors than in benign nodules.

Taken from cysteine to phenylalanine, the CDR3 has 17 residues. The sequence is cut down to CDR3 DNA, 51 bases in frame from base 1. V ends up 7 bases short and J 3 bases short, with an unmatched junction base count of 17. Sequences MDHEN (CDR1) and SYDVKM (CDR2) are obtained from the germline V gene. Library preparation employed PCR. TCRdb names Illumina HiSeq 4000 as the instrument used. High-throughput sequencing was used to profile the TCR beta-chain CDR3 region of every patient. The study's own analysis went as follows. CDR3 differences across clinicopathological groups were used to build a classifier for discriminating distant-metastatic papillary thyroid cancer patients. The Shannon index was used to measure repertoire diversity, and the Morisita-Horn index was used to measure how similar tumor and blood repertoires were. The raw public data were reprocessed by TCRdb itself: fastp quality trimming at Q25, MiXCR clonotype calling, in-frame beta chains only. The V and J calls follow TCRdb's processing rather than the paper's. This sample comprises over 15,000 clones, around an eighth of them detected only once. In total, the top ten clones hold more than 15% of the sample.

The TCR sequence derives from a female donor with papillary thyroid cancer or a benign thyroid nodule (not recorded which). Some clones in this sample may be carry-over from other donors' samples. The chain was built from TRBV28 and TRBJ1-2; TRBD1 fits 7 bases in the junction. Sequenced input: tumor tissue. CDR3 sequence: CASTLPPWTGGDYGYTF. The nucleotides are TGTGCCAGCACCCTCCCACCCTGGACAGGCGGGGACTATGGCTACACCTTC.